Following are 16 T cell receptor beta chains from one sample sequenced in a study of response to subunit inactivated influenza vaccine listed by TCRdb under 2018. The time point label corresponds to: around 42 days after influenza vaccine administration. Library preparation was by RT-PCR. Sequencing was performed on an Illumina HiSeq 2500. TCRdb took the public reads, trimmed them with fastp at Q25, ran MiXCR for clone calling and kept in-frame beta chains. Every CDR3 protein is listed once, alongside the most common genes and DNA of its rows. The sample has around 500,000 distinct CDR3 sequences on record, approximately 11% of them singletons. Less than 15% of the sample belongs to the ten largest clones. The specimen was PBMCs from blood, collected 40 to 50 days after vaccination. Receptor source: a man aged 50-60 years who received an inactivated influenza vaccine. Donor details come from another sample of the same person, matched by shared clones.

This chain links TRBV20-1 with TRBJ2-7; 9 nucleotides align to TRBD1. The germline V gene has CDR1 DFQATT and CDR2 SNEGSKA (reference sequence). V shed 7 bases and J 6 bases; nucleotides not matched to a gene: 10. This CDR3 region has 13 residues. CDR3 residues: CSGPGQGVSEQYF. The CDR3 DNA follows: TGCAGTGGACCGGGACAGGGAGTATCCGAGCAGTACTTC.

This clonotype was observed a handful of times. This chain joins TRBV6-2 or TRBV6-3 and TRBJ2-7; no firm D call. CDR1 is MNHEY and CDR2 is SVGEGT in the germline V gene. V was trimmed by 8 bases and J by 6 bases, leaving 11 bases between them. This CDR3 comprises 11 residues. The CDR3 sequence: CASQFPGEQYF. In DNA form, the CDR3 reads TGTGCCAGCCAATTTCCGGGCGAGCAGTACTTC.

The chain couples TRBV20-1 to TRBJ2-7; tentative D call: TRBD2 (6 bases). Trimming shortened V by 6 bases and J by 0 bases, and 12 bases separated the two germline ends. Per germline, CDR1 DFQATT and CDR2 SNEGSKA (reference sequence). The CDR3 runs to 13 residues. CDR3 bases: TGCAGTGCCTACTTCGGGAGCTCCTACGAGCAGTACTTC. This codes for CSAYFGSSYEQYF.

This clonotype was observed a few times. The chain joins TRBV12-3 or TRBV12-4 to TRBJ2-7; D uncertain. Deletions cut 6 bases from V and 6 bases from J, with 12 bases between. The CDR3 has 12 amino acids. The CDR3 region is CASSRPTSEQYF. CDR3 coding DNA: TGTGCCAGCAGCCGACCCACTTCCGAGCAGTACTTC.

This clonotype showed up just a few times. This sequence joins TRBV11-2 and TRBJ2-5; the match to TRBD2 covers 13 bases. There are 20 residues in the CDR3. J lost 4 bases, V lost 1 base, and 15 bases had no gene match. The germline V gene encodes CDR1 SGHAT and CDR2 FQNNGV. This CDR3 is CASSLGGLAGVRPKGETQYF. The CDR3 DNA reads TGTGCCAGCAGCTTAGGTGGACTAGCGGGAGTCCGGCCCAAGGGAGAGACCCAGTACTTC.

The rearrangement uses TRBV28 and TRBJ2-1, with D unclear. This CDR3 region has 16 residues. The germline gives CDR1 MDHEN, CDR2 SYDVKM. V lost 5 bases and J 5 bases, leaving 19 bases between the germline ends. CDR3: CASSPNILGSDNEQFF. The CDR3 DNA sequence: TGTGCCAGCAGTCCCAACATCCTAGGAAGCGACAATGAGCAGTTCTTC. Combining the CDR3 with reference TRBV28 and TRBJ2-1 gives the whole variable domain DVKVTQSSRYLVKRTGEKVFLECVQDMDHENMFWYRQDPGLGLRLIYFSYDVKMKEKGDIPEGYSVSREKKERFSLILESASTNQTSMYLCASSPNILGSDNEQFFGPGTRLTVL.

This chain uses TRBV7-2 with TRBJ2-2; no reliable D call. CDR1 SGHTA and CDR2 FQGNSA come from the germline V gene. Trimming left V 2 bases short and J 6 bases short, with 7 bases between. There are 13 residues in the CDR3. CDR3 region: CASSLYMAGELFF. DNA for the CDR3: TGTGCCAGCAGCTTATACATGGCCGGGGAGCTGTTTTTT.

This clonotype came up a few times. The J gene is TRBJ1-1, the V gene TRBV25-1; D remains unclear. The CDR3 runs to 15 residues. Germline CDR1 and CDR2: MGHDK and SYGVNS. V shed 2 bases and J shed 4 bases, with 14 bases lying between them. In DNA, the CDR3 is TGTGCCAGCAGTGAAACTACCAGGTTGGGCACTGAAGCTTTCTTT. Translated: CASSETTRLGTEAFF. The whole variable domain, filled in from reference TRBV25-1 and TRBJ1-1, reads EADIYQTPRYLVIGTGKKITLECSQTMGHDKMYWYQQDPGMELHLIHYSYGVNSTEKGDLSSESTVSRIRTEHFPLTLESARPSHTSQYLCASSETTRLGTEAFFGQGTRLTVV.

This chain connects TRBV9 to TRBJ2-7; 7 nucleotides match TRBD1. Germline V gene data show CDR1 as SGDLS and CDR2 as YYNGEE. The CDR3 totals 15 residues. V shed 5 bases, J shed 2 bases, and the junction held 10 bases outside the gene matches. CDR3 nucleotide sequence: TGTGCCAGCAGTAAGGCCGACAGGGCACCCTACGAGCAGTACTTC. Translation: CASSKADRAPYEQYF.

The chain links TRBV4-1 to TRBJ2-3; unclear D gene. CDR1 MGHRA and CDR2 YSYEKL come from the germline V gene. This CDR3 comprises 15 residues. Deletions cut 1 base from V and 6 bases from J, with 14 bases between. This chain's CDR3 is CASSQAAVALDTQYF. The CDR3, as DNA: TGCGCCAGCAGCCAAGCGGCGGTAGCTCTGGATACGCAGTATTTT.

This clonotype was picked up a small number of times. This chain links TRBV9 with TRBJ2-3, with 9 bases identical to TRBD2. Per the germline V gene, CDR1 is SGDLS and CDR2 is YYNGEE. CDR3 size: 15 residues. The V segment lost 3 bases and the J segment 4 bases; nucleotides outside the gene matches: 6. The CDR3 DNA follows: TGTGCCAGCAGCGCGCCGGGACTAGCCGCAGATACGCAGTATTTT. This codes for CASSAPGLAADTQYF.

The chain uses TRBV20-1 and TRBJ2-5, with 11 bases fitting TRBD2. Per germline, CDR1 DFQATT and CDR2 SNEGSKA (reference sequence). There are 15 residues in the CDR3. Germline trimming cut 5 bases from V and 7 bases from J; bases unmatched to any gene: 12. The CDR3 DNA reads as TGCAGTGCTGAACTAGCGGGGGCCCAAGTAAGGACCCAGTACTTC. Amino acids: CSAELAGAQVRTQYF.

V usage is TRBV7-2 and J usage is TRBJ2-1; D ambiguous. Germline lookup yields CDR1 SGHTA and CDR2 FQGNSA. The CDR3 spans 14 residues. The V end lost 3 bases, the J end lost 5 bases, and 11 bases lay between the germline ends. CDR3 sequence: CASSFNSYDNEQFF. Here the CDR3 DNA reads TGTGCCAGCAGCTTTAACAGTTACGACAATGAGCAGTTCTTC.

The CDR3 bases are TGTGCCAGCAGCTCTCCGGGACTAGCAAATGAGCAGTTCTTC. It codes for CASSSPGLANEQFF. The rearrangement uses TRBV7-3 and TRBJ2-1, with 9 bases matching TRBD2. Germline-derived CDR1 and CDR2 are SGHTA and FQGTGA. The CDR3 loop spans 14 amino acids. The ends lost 4 bases at V and 7 bases at J; junction bases unmatched: 5. Complete variable domain (other parts from reference TRBV7-3 and TRBJ2-1): GAGVSQTPSNKVTEKGKYVELRCDPISGHTALYWYRQSLGQGPEFLIYFQGTGAADDSGLPNDRFFAVRPEGSVSTLKIQRTERGDSAVYLCASSSPGLANEQFFGPGTRLTVL.

This clonotype was observed at least ten times. The chain combines TRBV7-9 with TRBJ2-7, with 7 bases fitting TRBD1. J was trimmed by 3 bases and V by 5 bases; bases with no gene match: 4. This CDR3 is 13 amino acids long. Per the germline V gene, CDR1 is SEHNR and CDR2 is FQNEAQ (reference sequence). The CDR3 bases are TGTGCCAGCAGCAGAGGACAGGACTACGAGCAGTACTTC. Amino acid sequence: CASSRGQDYEQYF.

V is TRBV6-5 and J is TRBJ1-2; no firm D call. The CDR3 sequence is 15 residues long. Germline V gene sequence: CDR1 MNHEY, CDR2 SVGAGI. The V gene lost 5 bases and the J gene lost 2 bases, with 15 bases spanning the gap. CDR3 residues: CASSPLWQLNYGYTF. The CDR3 DNA is TGTGCCAGCAGTCCCCTTTGGCAGTTGAACTATGGCTACACCTTC.